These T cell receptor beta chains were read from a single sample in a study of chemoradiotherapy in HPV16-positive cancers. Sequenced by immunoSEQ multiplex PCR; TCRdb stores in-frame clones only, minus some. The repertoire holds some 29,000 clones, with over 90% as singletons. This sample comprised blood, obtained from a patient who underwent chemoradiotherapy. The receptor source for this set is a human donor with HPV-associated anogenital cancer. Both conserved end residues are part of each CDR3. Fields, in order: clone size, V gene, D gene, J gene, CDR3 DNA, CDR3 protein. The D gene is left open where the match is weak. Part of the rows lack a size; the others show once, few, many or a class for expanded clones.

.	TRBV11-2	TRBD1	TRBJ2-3	TGTGCCAGCAGCGCCCACTCCGGGACAGGGTTGAGTACAGATACGCAGTATTTT	CASSAHSGTGLSTDTQYF
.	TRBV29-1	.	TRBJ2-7	TGCAGCGTTACCTCTTACGAGCAGTACTTC	CSVTSYEQYF
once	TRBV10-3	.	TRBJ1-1	TGTGCCATCAGTGCGAGGGGGGAATCTGAAGCTTTCTTT	CAISARGESEAFF
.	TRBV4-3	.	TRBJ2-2	TGCGCCAGCAGCCAAGGGGATTGGGTAGCCGGGGAGCTGTTTTTT	CASSQGDWVAGELFF
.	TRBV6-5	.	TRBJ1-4	TGTGCCAGCAGTTCGGTAGTCTCCCGTAATGAAAAACTGTTTTTT	CASSSVVSRNEKLFF
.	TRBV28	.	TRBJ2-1	TGTGCCAGCAGTCCTAACCCCACCAAGGATGAGCAGTTCTTC	CASSPNPTKDEQFF
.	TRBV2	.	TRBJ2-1	TGTGCCAGCAGTCAATCTACCTACAATGAGCAGTTCTTC	CASSQSTYNEQFF
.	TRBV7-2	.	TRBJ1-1	TGTGCCAGCAGCCCCCACAGCATGAACACTGAAGCTTTCTTT	CASSPHSMNTEAFF
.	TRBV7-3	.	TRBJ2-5	TGTGCCAGCAGCTTGGGTCGCGCGGGACTGCAAGAGACCCAGTACTTC	CASSLGRAGLQETQYF
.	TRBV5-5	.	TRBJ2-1	TGTGCCAGCAGTAGGGCCGCTGACAATGAGCAGTTCTTC	CASSRAADNEQFF
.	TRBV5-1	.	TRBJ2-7	TGCGCCAGCAGCTTCCTCGTGGACATGGATTTCCCCTACGAGCAGTACTTC	CASSFLVDMDFPYEQYF
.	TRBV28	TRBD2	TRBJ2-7	TGTGCCAGCAGTTTCCGGGTAGCGGGAGATCCTTCCTACGAGCAGTACTTC	CASSFRVAGDPSYEQYF
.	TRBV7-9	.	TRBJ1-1	TGTGCCAGCAGCTCGACACGGTGGCGGGGGAACACTGAAGCTTTCTTT	CASSSTRWRGNTEAFF
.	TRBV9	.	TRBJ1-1	TGTGCCAGCAGCGCCCGGACAGTTTCTGAAGCTTTCTTT	CASSARTVSEAFF
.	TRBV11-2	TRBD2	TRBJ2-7	TGTGCCAGCAGCCGATCGACTAGCGGGTCTGCCTCCTACGAGCAGTACTTC	CASSRSTSGSASYEQYF
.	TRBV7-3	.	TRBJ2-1	TGTGCCAGCAGCTTAAACCGCAATCATGAGCAGTTCTTC	CASSLNRNHEQFF
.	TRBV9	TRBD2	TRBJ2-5	TGTGCCAGCAGCGGAGGGGGGCTAGCGGGAGGACAAGAGACCCAGTACTTC	CASSGGGLAGGQETQYF
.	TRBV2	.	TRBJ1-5	TGTGCCAGCAGTGTGAGGGCACCCCAGCAGCCCCAGCATTTT	CASSVRAPQQPQHF
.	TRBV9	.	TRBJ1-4	TGTGCCAGCAGCCCTTCGGACAGAACTAATGAAAAACTGTTTTTT	CASSPSDRTNEKLFF
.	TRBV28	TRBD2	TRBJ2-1	TGTGCCAGCAGTCCCCAACTAGCGGGGGGGCTTAATGAGCAGTTCTTC	CASSPQLAGGLNEQFF
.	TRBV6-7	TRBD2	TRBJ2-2	TGTGCCAGCTTCGTCGCGGGGGGCGACCCTCCTCCCAATAACACCGGGGAGCTGTTTTTT	CASFVAGGDPPPNNTGELFF
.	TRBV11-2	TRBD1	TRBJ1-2	TGTGCCAGCAGCCAAGGGACAGGGTGGTGGAGCTACTATGGCTACACCTTC	CASSQGTGWWSYYGYTF
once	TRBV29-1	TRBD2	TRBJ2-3	TGCAGCGTTTCGGGGAGGGTCACAGATACGCAGTATTTT	CSVSGRVTDTQYF
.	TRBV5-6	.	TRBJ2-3	TGTGCCAGCAGTTTTCCAGGACCTTTACGCACAGATACGCAGTATTTT	CASSFPGPLRTDTQYF
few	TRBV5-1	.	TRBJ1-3	TGCGCCAGCAGCTTGGTATCGGGCGGAAACACCATATATTTT	CASSLVSGGNTIYF
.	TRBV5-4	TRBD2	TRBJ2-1	TGTGCCAGCAGCTTGGCCCGGGAGGATGAGCAGTTCTTC	CASSLAREDEQFF
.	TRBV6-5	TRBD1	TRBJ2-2	TGTGCCAGCAGTTACCCCGGACAGGGGGCCGTCGGGGAGCTGTTTTTT	CASSYPGQGAVGELFF
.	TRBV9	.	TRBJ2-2	TGTGCCAGCAGCGCGTCTAGCGCCACCGGGGAGCTGTTTTTT	CASSASSATGELFF
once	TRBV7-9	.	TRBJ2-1	TGTGCCAGCAGCCCGAGGGGGGGCACCTACAATGAGCAGTTCTTC	CASSPRGGTYNEQFF
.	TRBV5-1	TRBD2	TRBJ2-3	TGCGCCAGCAGCCCTGGGGTAGCGGGGGCGGTAGATACGCAGTATTTT	CASSPGVAGAVDTQYF
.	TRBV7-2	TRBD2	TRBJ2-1	TGTGCCAGCAGCTCCCCCATCGGGACTAGCGGCTACAATGAGCAGTTCTTC	CASSSPIGTSGYNEQFF
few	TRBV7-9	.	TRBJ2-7	TGTGCCAGCAGCTTTGTCTCCTACGAGCAGTACTTC	CASSFVSYEQYF
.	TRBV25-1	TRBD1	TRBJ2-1	TGTGCCAGCAAATCGGCAGGGGGCCGGGATGAGCAGTTCTTC	CASKSAGGRDEQFF
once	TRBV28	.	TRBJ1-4	TGTGCCAGCAGTTATCGGTGGCGGAATGAAAAACTGTTTTTT	CASSYRWRNEKLFF
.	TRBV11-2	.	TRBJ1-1	TGTGCCAGCAGACATACAGTGAACACTGAAGCTTTCTTT	CASRHTVNTEAFF